Below, 30 T cell receptor beta chains from the same sample are listed, as sequenced in a study of blood T cell repertoires in COVID-19. Repertoires were generated with immunoSEQ multiplex PCR, while TCRdb's copy carries only in-frame clones and drops some. This sample has 250,000 or so clones; about nine tenths occur once, and the top ten carry 2% to 2.5%. Sequenced: PBMCs or T cells enriched from blood (not recorded which). These receptors were obtained from a woman aged 40 to 49 with acute COVID-19.

The CDR3 DNA is TGTGCCAGCAGCCAATTTCCAGGGGCGCTGACGGCTAACTATGGCTACACCTTC. It yields the protein CASSQFPGALTANYGYTF. The J gene is TRBJ1-2, the V gene TRBV14, with D tentatively TRBD1 (6 bases). The V gene lost 2 bases and the J gene lost 0 bases, with 19 bases spanning the gap. The CDR3 is 18 residues long. CDR1 SGHDN and CDR2 FVKESK come from the germline V gene.

J is TRBJ2-4 and V is TRBV27, with 10 bases that match TRBD2. CDR3 size: 17 residues. V lost 4 bases and J lost 0; bases outside the gene matches: 6. Germline CDR1 is MNHEY and CDR2 is SMNVEV (reference sequence). CDR3 protein: CASSSILAGIAKNIQYF. The CDR3 nucleotides are TGTGCCAGCAGTTCGATACTAGCGGGAATAGCCAAAAACATTCAGTACTTC.

The chain is built from TRBV5-1 and TRBJ2-7; possibly TRBD1 for D (6 bases). The germline V and J ends were trimmed by 4 bases and 4 bases, with 12 bases remaining between them. Germline V gives CDR1 SGHRS, CDR2 YFSETQ. CDR3 length: 13 amino acids. The CDR3 protein is CASSRGQTYEQYV. The DNA for the CDR3 is TGCGCCAGCAGCAGAGGACAGACATACGAGCAGTACGTC.

Remarks on this clone: Other DNA sequences in this sample translate to the same CDR3. The chain employs TRBV19 and TRBJ1-2; D possibly corresponds to TRBD1 (5 bases). Trimming stripped 3 bases from V and 4 bases from J, with 9 bases between. The CDR3 is 13 residues long. Germline CDR1 LNHDA, CDR2 SQIVND (reference sequence). The CDR3, as DNA: TGTGCCAGTAGTATTGCAGGGTCCTATGGCTACACCTTC. Translation: CASSIAGSYGYTF.

The V gene is TRBV5-1, the J gene TRBJ1-3; 8 bases agree with TRBD1. The CDR3 covers 14 residues. V dropped 6 bases and J dropped 2; count of bases not matched to a gene: 4. CDR1 and CDR2 from the germline V gene are SGHRS and YFSETQ. CDR3 in amino acids: CASTAGGTGNTIYF. In nucleotides, the CDR3 is TGCGCCAGCACAGCAGGGGGCACTGGAAACACCATATATTTT.

Here the CDR3 reads CASSPRDRNQPQHF. The CDR3 coding sequence is TGTGCCAGCAGTCCCCGGGACAGGAATCAGCCCCAGCATTTT. V gene TRBV27 combines with J gene TRBJ1-5, with 8 bases that match TRBD1. V shed 5 bases, J shed 4 bases, and the junction held 4 bases outside the gene matches. The length of the CDR3 is 14 residues. Germline V gene lookup returns CDR1 MNHEY and CDR2 SMNVEV (reference sequence).

This clone has only one observation. This chain links TRBV24-1 with TRBJ1-2; 9 nucleotides match TRBD1. Germline V gives CDR1 KGHDR, CDR2 SFDVKD. Trimming cost V 3 bases and J 11 bases; bases outside gene matches: 6. The CDR3 has 13 residues. CDR3 sequence (DNA): TGTGCCACCAGTGATAGAACCGGGACAGGGTACACCTTC. Protein product: CATSDRTGTGYTF.

With respect to this clone: Mismatch with germline at one junction end may stem from a read error. The chain links TRBV6-2 or TRBV6-3 to TRBJ2-1; 14 positions match TRBD2. Germline CDR1 MNHEY, CDR2 SVGEGT. The CDR3 runs to 15 residues. This CDR3 is CASSYPGLAGAEQFF. In DNA, the CDR3 is TGTGCCAGCAGTTACCCGGGACTAGCGGGAGCAGAGCAATTCTTC.

DNA of the CDR3: TGTGCCACCCGTTCGGGAGGGACAGATACGCAGTATTTT. It specifies CATRSGGTDTQYF. The chain recombines TRBV11-3 with TRBJ2-3; TRBD2 aligns across 8 bases. CDR3 length equals 13 residues. With V trimmed by 10 bases and J by 3 bases, 6 bases remained unmatched. Germline loops: CDR1 SGHNT, CDR2 YENEEA.

The J gene is TRBJ1-1, the V gene TRBV30; the match to TRBD1 covers 8 bases. The ends lost 1 base at V and 1 base at J; junction bases unmatched: 2. This CDR3 is 14 amino acids long. From germline, CDR1 is GTSNPN and CDR2 SVGIG (reference sequence). CDR3 protein: CAWSGGTGNTEAFF. For the CDR3, the DNA is TGTGCCTGGAGTGGGGGGACAGGGAACACTGAAGCTTTCTTT.

The chain recombines TRBV5-4 with TRBJ1-2; D may be TRBD1 (5 bases). Germline assignment: CDR1 SGHNT and CDR2 YYREEE (reference sequence). V gave up 1 base and J gave up 4 bases, with 8 bases separating them. The CDR3 is made up of 13 amino acids. CDR3 DNA: TGTGCCAGCAGCTTGCAGGGCAGCTATGGCTACACCTTC. This gives the protein CASSLQGSYGYTF.

DNA of the CDR3: TGTGCCAGCCGGCGAAGACAGGGGGCGCGCGGAAAACTGTTTTTT. Translation: CASRRRQGARGKLFF. V is TRBV3-1 (or the pseudogene TRBV3-2) and J is TRBJ1-4; 10 nucleotides align to TRBD1. The CDR3 covers 15 residues. Trimming at V came to 8 bases and at J to 10 bases, leaving 13 bases not matched to a gene. From germline, CDR1 is LGHDT and CDR2 YNNKEL (reference sequence).

V and J are TRBV7-6 and TRBJ2-2; 8 bases agree with TRBD2. Germline V CDR1 and CDR2: SGHVS, FNYEAQ. CDR3 size: 17 residues. V was clipped by 5 bases and J by 7 bases; unmatched bases: 15. The CDR3, as DNA: TGTGCCAGCAGCCTGGTGATGGCGGGAGGTTCGCACGGGGAGCTGTTTTTT. Amino acid sequence: CASSLVMAGGSHGELFF.

The chain has TRBV5-1 and TRBJ1-4, with TRBD1 identical over 7 bases. The CDR3 covers 16 residues. CDR1 and CDR2 from the germline V gene are SGHRS and YFSETQ. The V gene end was trimmed by 4 bases and the J gene end by 4 bases; junction bases not matched to a gene: 10. CDR3 sequence (DNA): TGCGCCAGCAGCCCTGAAAGGGCAGGGGGTAATGAAAAACTGTTTTTT. Protein sequence: CASSPERAGGNEKLFF. Full variable domain (rest looked up from reference TRBV5-1 and TRBJ1-4): KAGVTQTPRYLIKTRGQQVTLSCSPISGHRSVSWYQQTPGQGLQFLFEYFSETQRNKGNFPGRFSGRQFSNSRSEMNVSTLELGDSALYLCASSPERAGGNEKLFFGSGTQLSVL.

This sequence joins TRBV6-6 and TRBJ1-6, with D uncertain. The CDR3 has 13 residues. V was shortened by 5 bases and J by 9 bases, with 11 bases between the two germline ends. The germline V gene encodes CDR1 MNHNY and CDR2 SVGAGI (reference sequence). CDR3 coding DNA: TGTGCCAGCAGTCAAAGAGGGCTTTCACCCCTCCACTTT. As protein: CASSQRGLSPLHF.

The DNA of the CDR3 is TGCGCCAGCAGCTTCGGGGACAGGGCATACAATGAGCAGTTCTTC. The encoded protein is CASSFGDRAYNEQFF. This chain links TRBV5-1 with TRBJ2-1; TRBD1 matches at 9 bases. The germline V gene encodes CDR1 SGHRS and CDR2 YFSETQ. V dropped 2 bases and J dropped 4; count of bases not matched to a gene: 4. This CDR3 region has 15 residues.

This chain links TRBV5-1 with TRBJ1-4; D is perhaps TRBD1 (5 bases). V lost 0 bases and J lost 0, with 9 bases in between. Germline CDR1 and CDR2: SGHRS and YFSETQ. CDR3 length equals 16 residues. The CDR3 loop is CASSLAQGPTNEKLFF. The CDR3 bases are TGCGCCAGCAGCTTGGCCCAGGGTCCAACTAATGAAAAACTGTTTTTT.

This chain joins TRBV18 and TRBJ2-7; 8 nucleotides line up with TRBD1. Germline assignment: CDR1 KGHSH and CDR2 LQKENI. The trim removed 3 bases at V and 4 bases at J, leaving 2 bases unmatched. The CDR3 sequence is 13 residues long. As DNA, the CDR3 is TGTGCCAGCTCACCGACAGGGGCGTACGAGCAGTACGTC. Translated, it gives CASSPTGAYEQYV.

The chain's CDR3 is CASRMDSVNTEAFF. CDR3 sequence (DNA): TGCGCCAGCAGGATGGACAGCGTGAACACTGAAGCTTTCTTT. This chain links TRBV5-1 with TRBJ1-1, with D tentatively TRBD1 (6 bases). V was cut by 5 bases and J by 0 bases, with 11 bases left in between. The germline gives CDR1 SGHRS, CDR2 YFSETQ. CDR3 length: 14 amino acids.

V and J are TRBV19 and TRBJ2-1, with TRBD1 matching over 7 bases. The V gene end was trimmed by 3 bases and the J gene end by 8 bases; junction bases not matched to a gene: 10. The CDR3 is 15 residues long. Germline V gives CDR1 LNHDA, CDR2 SQIVND (reference sequence). CDR3 region: CASSMAGRDRDEQFF. The CDR3, as DNA: TGTGCCAGTAGTATGGCTGGCCGGGACAGAGATGAGCAGTTCTTC.

This clone was seen once. The chain is built from TRBV5-1 and TRBJ1-6; TRBD1 is a possible D gene (6 bases). V was pared by 6 bases and J by 13 bases, with 17 bases between. The CDR3 is 13 amino acids. Germline V CDR1 and CDR2: SGHRS, YFSETQ. CDR3 region: CASTKDSSRPLHF. DNA for the CDR3: TGCGCCAGCACCAAGGACAGTTCAAGGCCCCTCCACTTT. Full variable domain (remainder filled in from reference TRBV5-1 and TRBJ1-6): KAGVTQTPRYLIKTRGQQVTLSCSPISGHRSVSWYQQTPGQGLQFLFEYFSETQRNKGNFPGRFSGRQFSNSRSEMNVSTLELGDSALYLCASTKDSSRPLHFGNGTRLTVT.

This chain's CDR3 is CASSRSPPGNWPQHF. As DNA, the CDR3 is TGTGCCAGCAGCCGGTCCCCTCCAGGGAATTGGCCCCAGCATTTT. This rearrangement joins TRBV7-2 to TRBJ1-5, with D maybe TRBD1 (5 bases). V was clipped by 5 bases and J by 9 bases, with 20 bases between them. Germline CDR1 SGHTA, CDR2 FQGNSA. The length of the CDR3 is 15 residues. The whole variable domain, remainder taken from reference TRBV7-2 and TRBJ1-5, is GAGVSQSPSNKVTEKGKDVELRCDPISGHTALYWYRQSLGQGLEFLIYFQGNSAPDKSGLPSDRFSAERTGGSVSTLTIQRTQQEDSAVYLCASSRSPPGNWPQHFGDGTRLSIL.

The genes are TRBV7-2 and TRBJ2-3; tentatively, D is TRBD2 (6 bases). V lost 1 base to trimming and J lost 4 bases, with 12 bases between them. The V gene's germline CDR1 is SGHTA and CDR2 FQGNSA. The CDR3 sequence is 15 residues long. CDR3 sequence reads: CASSLGHGTPDTQYF. The CDR3 nucleotides read TGTGCCAGCAGCTTAGGTCACGGGACTCCAGATACGCAGTATTTT.

The rearrangement uses TRBV5-1 and TRBJ2-2, with 12 bases lining up with TRBD2. The CDR3 sequence is 19 residues long. V gave up 5 bases and J gave up 5 bases; unmatched junction bases: 16. From germline, CDR1 is SGHRS and CDR2 YFSETQ. For the CDR3, the DNA is TGCGCCAGCAGAGCCTCCGTGTTGACTAGCGGGAGAAGTACCGGGGAGCTGTTTTTT. Protein sequence: CASRASVLTSGRSTGELFF. Together with reference TRBV5-1 and TRBJ2-2, the CDR3 gives the full variable domain: KAGVTQTPRYLIKTRGQQVTLSCSPISGHRSVSWYQQTPGQGLQFLFEYFSETQRNKGNFPGRFSGRQFSNSRSEMNVSTLELGDSALYLCASRASVLTSGRSTGELFFGEGSRLTVL.

The genes are TRBV9 and TRBJ1-4; TRBD1 aligns across 8 bases. V lost 0 bases and J lost 8; bases outside the gene matches: 6. The CDR3 has 15 amino acids. Germline assignment: CDR1 SGDLS and CDR2 YYNGEE. CDR3 in DNA: TGTGCCAGCAGCGTAGATCAGGGGGCAAAAGAAAAACTGTTTTTT. This encodes CASSVDQGAKEKLFF.

The chain has TRBV18 and TRBJ2-5; TRBD2 is a possible D gene (6 bases). Germline CDR1 reads KGHSH; CDR2 reads LQKENI. The length of the CDR3 is 15 residues. V shed 5 bases and J shed 5 bases, with 18 bases lying between them. The CDR3 is CASSYLSGRRETQYF. CDR3 nucleotides: TGTGCCAGCTCATATCTGTCGGGGAGGCGGGAGACCCAGTACTTC.

This clone was counted a single time. The rearrangement joins TRBV2 to TRBJ2-6; 8 bases map to TRBD1. Germline lookup yields CDR1 SNHLY and CDR2 FYNNEI. J lost 0 bases, V lost 6 bases, and 1 base had no gene match. CDR3 size: 15 residues. This chain's CDR3 is CASRTGASGANVLTF. DNA of the CDR3: TGTGCCAGCAGGACAGGGGCCTCTGGGGCCAACGTCCTGACTTTC.

This chain links TRBV27 with TRBJ2-1, with D perhaps matching TRBD2 (5 bases). Between the trimmed V and J ends, which lost 2 bases and 7 bases, there was a span of 21 bases. The CDR3 totals 17 residues. Germline lookup yields CDR1 MNHEY and CDR2 SMNVEV (reference sequence). The CDR3 is CASSLDLKGALRNEQFF. The DNA for the CDR3 is TGTGCCAGCAGTTTAGACCTAAAGGGAGCGCTTAGAAATGAGCAGTTCTTC.

This chain links TRBV6-5 with TRBJ2-3, with D uncertain. Germline values: CDR1 MNHEY, CDR2 SVGAGI. V dropped 6 bases and J dropped 1 base, with 11 bases sitting between them. The CDR3 runs to 14 residues. The CDR3 DNA reads TGTGCCAGCAGCCCCGACACACGCACAGATACGCAGTATTTT. This encodes CASSPDTRTDTQYF.

The chain couples TRBV10-2 to TRBJ2-1; 14 bases map to TRBD2. Germline V gene sequence: CDR1 WSHSY, CDR2 SAAADI. The ends lost 10 bases at V and 1 base at J; junction bases unmatched: 12. This CDR3 region has 18 residues. Here the CDR3 DNA reads TGCGCCACCAGGACTAGCGGGGGGACCTACTCATCCTACAATGAGCAGTTCTTC. As protein: CATRTSGGTYSSYNEQFF.